Presented here are 27 T cell receptor beta chains from one specimen sequenced in a study of cytomegalovirus exposure and HLA in healthy donors. The primer mix had 60 Vbeta and 13 Jbeta primers. Some clones are missing from TCRdb's copy, which holds only in-frame ones; the method was immunoSEQ multiplex PCR. The sample's table shows over 200,000 clones. Sequenced: PBMCs. The origin of the receptors is a woman in her thirties in good health and CMV-seropositive.

Comments on this clone: Other nucleotide sequences in the sample specify the same CDR3. The genes are TRBV29-1 and TRBJ2-5; no reliable D call. Germline V gene data show CDR1 as SQVTM and CDR2 as ANQGSEA. Deletions cut 2 bases from V and 5 bases from J, with 15 bases between. This CDR3 has 14 residues. The CDR3 DNA is TGCAGCGTTGAATGGGCACGAGAACAGGAGACCCAGTACTTC. This encodes CSVEWAREQETQYF. The full variable domain, its missing parts supplied by reference TRBV29-1 and TRBJ2-5, is SAVISQKPSRDICQRGTSLTIQCQVDSQVTMMFWYRQQPGQSLTLIATANQGSEATYESGFVIDKFPISRPNLTFSTLTVSNMSPEDSSIYLCSVEWAREQETQYFGPGTRLLVL.

The J gene is TRBJ1-4, the V gene TRBV4-1; the match to TRBD1 covers 9 bases. The V and J ends lost 0 bases and 5 bases, in that order; junction bases with no gene match: 7. The CDR3 length is 17 residues. Germline CDR1 is MGHRA and CDR2 is YSYEKL. CDR3 sequence (DNA): TGCGCCAGCAGCCAAGAAGGCCCCGGGACAGGGAATGAAAAACTGTTTTTT. This sequence encodes CASSQEGPGTGNEKLFF.

V gene TRBV4-1 combines with J gene TRBJ1-2; 7 bases are shared with TRBD1. Germline loops: CDR1 MGHRA, CDR2 YSYEKL. The CDR3 contains 15 residues. Trimming at V came to 0 bases and at J to 3 bases, leaving 4 bases not matched to a gene. The CDR3 here is CASSQDVQGYYGYTF. The CDR3 DNA follows: TGCGCCAGCAGCCAAGATGTACAGGGGTACTATGGCTACACCTTC.

The chain recombines TRBV19 with TRBJ1-2, with 10 nucleotides matching TRBD1. The CDR3 consists of 15 residues. The V gene end was trimmed by 6 bases and the J gene end by 7 bases; junction bases not matched to a gene: 11. Germline-derived CDR1 and CDR2 are LNHDA and SQIVND (reference sequence). As DNA, the CDR3 is TGTGCCAGTAGCTACCCGGGACAGGGGTTCCGTGGCTACACCTTC. Protein sequence: CASSYPGQGFRGYTF.

The chain recombines TRBV5-1 with TRBJ2-2; D is ambiguous. The V end was cut by 0 bases, the J end by 0 bases, with 9 bases between. CDR1 is SGHRS and CDR2 is YFSETQ in the germline V gene. The CDR3 consists of 16 residues. CDR3 DNA sequence: TGCGCCAGCAGCTTGGGTACTCTCACGAACACCGGGGAGCTGTTTTTT. Protein: CASSLGTLTNTGELFF.

V gene TRBV6-5 combines with J gene TRBJ1-5; D gene uncertain. The V gene lost 0 bases and the J gene lost 5 bases, with 5 bases spanning the gap. Germline CDR1 and CDR2: MNHEY and SVGAGI. CDR3 length equals 13 residues. CDR3: CASSYSPDQPQHF. The CDR3 region has the DNA TGTGCCAGCAGTTACTCTCCCGATCAGCCCCAGCATTTT.

The chain employs TRBV7-9 and TRBJ1-1, with 8 bases fitting TRBD1. The germline CDR1 and CDR2 sequences are SEHNR and FQNEAQ (reference sequence). This CDR3 has 14 residues. Unmatched junction bases numbered 8, after V lost 5 bases and J lost 6 bases. The CDR3: CASSPITGGSEAFF. CDR3 in DNA: TGTGCCAGCAGCCCGATAACAGGGGGTTCTGAAGCTTTCTTT.

The chain couples TRBV27 to TRBJ1-4; 7 bases map to TRBD1. The V and J ends lost 7 bases and 3 bases, in that order; junction bases with no gene match: 17. The CDR3 is 18 residues long. Germline assignment: CDR1 MNHEY and CDR2 SMNVEV (reference sequence). The CDR3 reads CASISQGTDQRANEKLFF. In DNA, the CDR3 is TGTGCCAGCATCTCCCAGGGGACAGATCAGAGGGCTAATGAAAAACTGTTTTTT.

Points on this clone: Within the sample, other DNA sequences also encode this same CDR3. The chain is built from TRBV15 and TRBJ1-1; D is ambiguous. This CDR3 contains 13 residues. Trimming shortened V by 1 base and J by 5 bases, and 8 bases separated the two germline ends. Germline assignment: CDR1 LNHNV and CDR2 YYDKDF (reference sequence). Written as DNA, the CDR3 is TGTGCCACCAGCAGAGTAGGAGGAACTGAAGCTTTCTTT. It yields the protein CATSRVGGTEAFF.

Judged by frequency, this clone is medium-sized (0.01 to 0.1%). This rearrangement joins TRBV7-6 to TRBJ2-5; a weak D match, TRBD2 (5 bases). Per germline, CDR1 SGHVS and CDR2 FNYEAQ. This CDR3 comprises 11 residues. Between the trimmed V and J ends, which lost 5 bases and 4 bases, there was a span of 5 bases. CDR3 residues: CASSAGETQYF. The CDR3 DNA follows: TGTGCCAGCAGCGCGGGAGAGACCCAGTACTTC.

This chain joins TRBV7-9 and TRBJ1-1, with D hard to call. V was cut by 3 bases and J by 11 bases, with 19 bases left in between. Germline values: CDR1 SEHNR, CDR2 FQNEAQ (reference sequence). This CDR3 is 14 amino acids long. In nucleotides, the CDR3 is TGTGCCAGCAGCTTTTCCTTCGGTGAGGCCGGGGCTTTCTTT. This gives the protein CASSFSFGEAGAFF.

The V call is TRBV27, the J call TRBJ2-5, with 14 bases that match TRBD2. The CDR3 runs 16 residues. V lost 0 bases and J lost 4; bases outside the gene matches: 1. Germline V lookup: CDR1 MNHEY, CDR2 SMNVEV (reference sequence). CDR3 coding DNA: TGTGCCAGCAGTTTATCCGGGACTAGCGGGAGAGAGACCCAGTACTTC. Encoded protein: CASSLSGTSGRETQYF.

The chain carries TRBV10-3 and TRBJ2-1; TRBD1 matches 7 bases. Germline-derived CDR1 and CDR2 are ENHRY and SYGVKD. The CDR3 spans 14 residues. Trimming at V came to 10 bases and at J to 4 bases, leaving 10 bases not matched to a gene. In DNA form, the CDR3 reads TGTGCCACCGCGGACAGGCTGGATTACAATGAGCAGTTCTTC. Protein product: CATADRLDYNEQFF.

The chain links TRBV10-1 to TRBJ2-3; D call uncertain. Deletions cut 4 bases from V and 2 bases from J, with 7 bases between. In germline, CDR1 is WNHNN, CDR2 SYGVQD (reference sequence). CDR3 length equals 13 residues. The CDR3: CASSAQVTDTQYF. CDR3 in DNA: TGCGCCAGCAGTGCCCAGGTCACAGATACGCAGTATTTT.

The chain uses TRBV5-1 and TRBJ2-7; 9 bases are shared with TRBD2. Germline V gene data show CDR1 as SGHRS and CDR2 as YFSETQ. The trim removed 0 bases at V and 2 bases at J, leaving 3 bases unmatched. The CDR3 is made up of 15 amino acids. The CDR3 sequence is CASSLGTSVAYEQYF. The CDR3 DNA is TGCGCCAGCAGCTTGGGGACTAGCGTTGCCTACGAGCAGTACTTC.

The chain couples TRBV7-2 to TRBJ1-2; a weak D match, TRBD1 (5 bases). The ends were cut back, 1 base at V and 4 bases at J, with 10 bases in the middle. Germline values: CDR1 SGHTA, CDR2 FQGNSA. The length of the CDR3 is 14 residues. The CDR3 DNA reads as TGTGCCAGCAGCTTAGAGGGGTTATCCTATGGCTACACCTTC. It is translated as CASSLEGLSYGYTF.

The CDR3 protein is CASRDMLTEAFF. In nucleotides, the CDR3 is TGTGCCAGCAGGGACATGCTCACTGAAGCTTTCTTT. The rearrangement joins TRBV6-1 to TRBJ1-1; the D gene is possibly TRBD1 (5 bases). The germline V gene encodes CDR1 MNHNS and CDR2 SASEGT. The CDR3 consists of 12 residues. The V gene lost 6 bases and the J gene lost 4 bases, with 9 bases spanning the gap.

The V call is TRBV7-8, the J call TRBJ2-1; TRBD2 is a possible D gene (6 bases). Trimming stripped 5 bases from V and 6 bases from J, with 20 bases between. The CDR3 has 16 amino acids. From germline, CDR1 is SGHVS and CDR2 FQNEAQ. CDR3 amino acids: CASSRRLDGLGNEQFF. CDR3 coding DNA: TGTGCCAGCAGCCGTAGACTAGACGGTTTAGGCAATGAGCAGTTCTTC. The whole variable domain, filled in from reference TRBV7-8 and TRBJ2-1, reads GAGVSQSPRYKVAKRGQDVALRCDPISGHVSLFWYQQALGQGPEFLTYFQNEAQLDKSGLPSDRFFAERPEGSVSTLKIQRTQQEDSAVYLCASSRRLDGLGNEQFFGPGTRLTVL.

This chain uses TRBV6-6 with TRBJ1-3; no firm D call. The germline gives CDR1 MNHNY, CDR2 SVGAGI (reference sequence). Trimming removed 7 bases at V and 4 bases at J, with 14 bases between. The CDR3 spans 14 residues. CDR3 in amino acids: CASNIERAGNTIYF. CDR3 in DNA: TGTGCCAGCAACATAGAGCGGGCGGGAAACACCATATATTTT.

The CDR3 loop is CASSLSASGSPTGELFF. For the CDR3, the DNA is TGTGCCAGCAGTTTATCGGCTAGCGGGAGCCCCACCGGGGAGCTGTTTTTT. The chain uses TRBV27 and TRBJ2-2; TRBD2 agrees at 10 bases. Trimming at V came to 0 bases and at J to 4 bases, leaving 5 bases not matched to a gene. The CDR3 covers 17 residues. The germline V gene encodes CDR1 MNHEY and CDR2 SMNVEV (reference sequence).

This chain joins TRBV25-1 and TRBJ2-2; D is unresolved. CDR3 length: 16 amino acids. V gave up 3 bases and J gave up 2 bases, with 13 bases separating them. CDR1 and CDR2 (germline): MGHDK, SYGVNS. The CDR3 reads CASSDTPSTNTGELFF. The CDR3 nucleotides are TGTGCCAGCAGTGATACCCCCAGTACCAACACCGGGGAGCTGTTTTTT.

On this clone: At one end the junction does not follow the germline gene, possibly because of a read error. The rearrangement links TRBV11-1 to TRBJ1-4; D uncertain. The CDR3 is 13 amino acids. Germline lookup yields CDR1 SGHAT and CDR2 FQDESV (reference sequence). CDR3 nucleotides: TGTGCCAGCAGGCGGACCACTAGTGAAAAACTGTTTTTT. Encoded protein: CASRRTTSEKLFF.

This rearrangement joins TRBV7-8 to TRBJ2-1; a possible D gene is TRBD2 (5 bases). This CDR3 spans 16 amino acids. The V end was cut by 3 bases, the J end by 2 bases, with 14 bases between. Germline CDR1 reads SGHVS; CDR2 reads FQNEAQ. CDR3 in DNA: TGTGCCAGCAGCTTCGGATCCTTGAGGGCCTACAATGAGCAGTTCTTC. Protein product: CASSFGSLRAYNEQFF.

The chain carries TRBV5-4 and TRBJ1-2; D is unresolved. The V end lost 0 bases, the J end lost 0 bases, and 9 bases lay between the germline ends. Germline CDR1 SGHNT, CDR2 YYREEE (reference sequence). The length of the CDR3 is 15 residues. CDR3 sequence: CASSLGEGTNYGYTF. In DNA form, the CDR3 reads TGTGCCAGCAGCTTGGGCGAGGGAACTAACTATGGCTACACCTTC.

The gene calls are TRBV10-1 and TRBJ2-7; 9 positions match TRBD1. The CDR3 sequence is 15 residues long. V shed 6 bases, J shed 2 bases, and the junction held 8 bases outside the gene matches. Germline CDR1 reads WNHNN; CDR2 reads SYGVQD (reference sequence). The CDR3 loop is CASREGQGGAYEQYF. The CDR3 nucleotides read TGCGCCAGCAGGGAGGGACAGGGTGGCGCCTACGAGCAGTACTTC.

The chain links TRBV6-5 to TRBJ1-2; D unresolved. The CDR3 contains 14 residues. Germline V gene lookup returns CDR1 MNHEY and CDR2 SVGAGI. V lost 0 bases and J lost 4, with 9 bases in between. The CDR3 DNA follows: TGTGCCAGCAGTTACTCGAGGGAGGGCTATGGCTACACCTTC. Translating it yields CASSYSREGYGYTF.

This chain links TRBV5-8 with TRBJ1-5; 7 bases fit TRBD1. From germline, CDR1 is SGHTS and CDR2 YDEGEE. The J segment lost 5 bases and the V segment lost 2 bases, leaving 1 base of the junction unmatched. This CDR3 is built from 13 residues. DNA of the CDR3: TGTGCCAGCAGCTTCGGGACAGATCAGCCCCAGCATTTT. It yields the protein CASSFGTDQPQHF.